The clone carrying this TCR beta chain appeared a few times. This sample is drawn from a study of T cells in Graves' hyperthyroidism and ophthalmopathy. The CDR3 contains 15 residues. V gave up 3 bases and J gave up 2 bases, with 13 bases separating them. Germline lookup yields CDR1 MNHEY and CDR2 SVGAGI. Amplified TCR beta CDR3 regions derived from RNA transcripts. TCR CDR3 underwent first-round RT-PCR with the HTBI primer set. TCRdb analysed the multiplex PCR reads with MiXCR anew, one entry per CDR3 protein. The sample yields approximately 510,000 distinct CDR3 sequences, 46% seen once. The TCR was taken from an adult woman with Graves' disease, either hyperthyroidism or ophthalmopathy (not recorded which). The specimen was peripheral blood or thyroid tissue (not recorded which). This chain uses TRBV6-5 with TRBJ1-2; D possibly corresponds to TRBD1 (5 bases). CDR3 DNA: TGTGCCAGCAGTTATACAGGAGCTACAAACTATGGCTACACCTTC. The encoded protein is CASSYTGATNYGYTF.